Below are 9 T cell receptor beta chains sequenced from a single sample in a study of T cells in Graves' hyperthyroidism and ophthalmopathy. Amplification yielded TCR beta CDR3 regions, with RNA transcripts as the source. When the TCR CDR3 underwent first-round RT-PCR, the HTBI primer set was used. TCRdb re-called the multiplex PCR reads with MiXCR, one entry per CDR3 protein. Of over 200,000 distinct CDR3 sequences listed, 17% are singletons. Sequences were obtained from blood. Receptors originate from a man aged 50 or older with Graves' hyperthyroidism.

This clonotype occurred a few times. This chain links TRBV6-5 with TRBJ1-2; D remains unclear. Germline CDR1 reads MNHEY; CDR2 reads SVGAGI. The CDR3 spans 14 residues. Trimming cost V 0 bases and J 8 bases, with 13 bases left between them. The CDR3 loop reads CASSYSVDAVGYTF. CDR3 DNA sequence: TGTGCCAGCAGTTACTCAGTGGACGCAGTAGGCTACACCTTC.

At least ten counts were recorded for this clonotype. This chain's CDR3 is CSATLGVGPLHF. The CDR3 nucleotides read TGCAGTGCTACACTGGGGGTTGGACCCCTCCACTTT. This chain links TRBV20-1 with TRBJ1-6; possibly TRBD1 for D (5 bases). The V and J ends lost 4 bases and 12 bases respectively, with 13 bases between them. The CDR3 spans 12 residues. The germline V gene encodes CDR1 DFQATT and CDR2 SNEGSKA (reference sequence).

Ten or more counts support this clonotype. V is TRBV6-2 or TRBV6-3 and J is TRBJ2-7; D may be TRBD2 (6 bases). This CDR3 contains 14 residues. Trimming removed 4 bases at V and 2 bases at J, with 12 bases between. Germline values: CDR1 MNHEY, CDR2 SVGEGT. CDR3 loop: CASSWWPSAYEQYF. The CDR3 DNA follows: TGTGCCAGCAGTTGGTGGCCTAGCGCCTACGAGCAGTACTTC.

This clonotype was seen many times. The rearrangement uses TRBV20-1 and TRBJ2-3, with 8 nucleotides matching TRBD2. V was pared by 4 bases and J by 2 bases, with 17 bases of the junction left unmatched. Germline CDR1 and CDR2: DFQATT and SNEGSKA (reference sequence). The CDR3 runs 18 residues. In DNA form, the CDR3 reads TGCAGTGCTAAGCGCCCTTATCGAGCGGGAGTCTCCACAGATACGCAGTATTTT. Translating gives CSAKRPYRAGVSTDTQYF.

In regard to this clonotype: This could be a read error, since a much larger clone is one nucleotide away. The genes are TRBV7-9 and TRBJ2-5; TRBD2 matches at 13 bases. The CDR3 is 17 residues long. Germline V lookup: CDR1 SEHNR, CDR2 FQNEAQ (reference sequence). The trim removed 2 bases at V and 5 bases at J, leaving 8 bases unmatched. The CDR3 DNA reads TGTGCCAGCAGCTTATCGATCGGGACTAGCGGGACGGAGACCCAGTACTTC. Its translation: CASSLSIGTSGTETQYF.

This clonotype was counted at least ten times. The chain uses TRBV20-1 and TRBJ2-1, with 7 bases lining up with TRBD2. Germline-derived CDR1 and CDR2 are DFQATT and SNEGSKA (reference sequence). This CDR3 has 14 amino acids. CDR3 coding DNA: TGCAGCGTACTACTAGCGCGCTCCTACAATGAGCAGTTCTTC. This encodes CSVLLARSYNEQFF.

This clonotype was found a few times. This chain connects TRBV14 to TRBJ2-7; maybe TRBD1 (5 bases). Per the germline V gene, CDR1 is SGHDN and CDR2 is FVKESK. This CDR3 has 16 residues. V lost 0 bases to trimming and J lost 3 bases, with 15 bases between them. In nucleotides, the CDR3 is TGTGCCAGCAGCCAAGATCGAGGACATCAACGCTACGAGCAGTACTTC. Its translation is CASSQDRGHQRYEQYF.

In this sample, this clonotype turned up a few times. The gene calls are TRBV10-2 and TRBJ2-7, with 10 positions matching TRBD2. The CDR3 extends over 14 amino acids. Germline CDR1 reads WSHSY; CDR2 reads SAAADI. The ends lost 4 bases at V and 2 bases at J; junction bases unmatched: 2. CDR3 residues: CASSVLAGTYEQYF. Written as DNA, the CDR3 is TGCGCCAGCAGTGTACTAGCGGGGACCTACGAGCAGTACTTC.

J is TRBJ2-1 and V is TRBV7-9; TRBD1 matches at 10 bases. The CDR3 extends over 15 amino acids. J lost 7 bases, V lost 1 base, and 4 bases had no gene match. The germline CDR1 and CDR2 sequences are SEHNR and FQNEAQ (reference sequence). CDR3 protein: CASSLGDRGMNEQFF. The CDR3, as DNA: TGTGCCAGCAGCTTAGGGGACAGGGGTATGAATGAGCAGTTCTTC.